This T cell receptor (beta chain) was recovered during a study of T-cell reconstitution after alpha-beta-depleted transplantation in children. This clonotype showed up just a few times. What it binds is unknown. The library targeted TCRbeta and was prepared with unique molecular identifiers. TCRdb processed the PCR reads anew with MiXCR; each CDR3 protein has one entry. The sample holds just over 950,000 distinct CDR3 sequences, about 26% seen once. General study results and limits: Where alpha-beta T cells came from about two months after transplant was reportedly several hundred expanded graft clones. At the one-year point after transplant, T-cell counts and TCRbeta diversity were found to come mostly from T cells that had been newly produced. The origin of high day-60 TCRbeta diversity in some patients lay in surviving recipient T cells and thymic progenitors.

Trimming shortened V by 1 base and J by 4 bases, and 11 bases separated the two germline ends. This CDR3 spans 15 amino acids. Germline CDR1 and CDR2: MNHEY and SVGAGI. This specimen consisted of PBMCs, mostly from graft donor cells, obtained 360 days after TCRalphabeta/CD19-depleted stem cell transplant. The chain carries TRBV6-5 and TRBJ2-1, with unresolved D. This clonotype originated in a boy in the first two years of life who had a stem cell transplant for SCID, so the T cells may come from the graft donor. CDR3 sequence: CASSYLAPQYNEQFF. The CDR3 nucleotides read TGTGCCAGCAGTTACTTGGCGCCTCAGTACAATGAGCAGTTCTTC.